Given below is one T cell receptor beta chain in context. There is no known antigen for this receptor. The input lacks base qualities; no much larger clone sits a single base away. FACS was used to sort CD4+ or CD8+ cells into naive T cells, defined as CD45RA+, and memory T cells, defined as CD45RO+. T cells for TCR sequencing came from a couple of healthy control subjects. Unstimulated sorted T cell subsets served as baseline controls for the mixed lymphocyte reactions. The Qiagen DNeasy Blood & Tissue Kit was used to extract genomic DNA. The CDR1 and CDR2 encoded by the germline V gene are SGHTA and FQGTGA. Trimming takes 3 bases off V and 4 bases off J; junction bases not matched to a gene: 10. From the cysteine up to the phenylalanine, the CDR3 has a length of 17 residues. Only the CDR3 DNA stays, 51 bases, in frame from base 1. This record belongs to a study of regulatory dendritic cells for organ transplantation (dated by TCRdb to the late 2010s). With respect to the entire study: Sorted naive and memory CD4+ and CD8+ T cells had their TCRbeta repertoires sequenced both before and after allostimulation with either regulatory or mature dendritic cells.

TCRbeta CDR3 regions were amplified by multiplexed two-step PCR using Vbeta-specific forward primers and Jbeta-specific reverse primers. Through the immunoSEQ service, the TCRbeta libraries were run on an Illumina instrument for sequencing. The source study handled its data this way. V, D and J genes were assigned using IMGT annotation, and counts were corrected for multiplex PCR bias using synthetic CDR3 analogues. Repertoire clonality was computed in the immunoSEQ Analyzer as one minus normalized Shannon entropy. Whether a clone counted as expanded was decided by Fisher's exact test with Benjamini-Hochberg false discovery rate control and a two-tailed cutoff of P<0.01. The clones in this table, taken by TCRdb from immuneACCESS, are in-frame only. Not every clone is retained; where verified, under half of the shortfall comes from an unresolved V gene, and the cause of the rest is unknown. The DNA was the basis for D and trimming; V, J and clone size are from that table. This sample comprises some 19,000 clones, 70% to 80% of them detected only once. The biggest ten clones account for approximately 0.97% of the sample.

What the study reported, not specific to this receptor: Sequencing was done in only a couple of subjects, and the authors reported considerable heterogeneity between individuals in the alloreactive memory CD8+ T cell pool. Repertoires were highly diverse in naive CD4+ and CD8+ T cells, less diverse in memory cells, and most oligoclonal in memory CD8+ cells. Allostimulation expanded memory CD8+ clones in both subjects, but regulatory dendritic cells appeared to induce more limited expansion than mature dendritic cells. Of the resting subsets, memory CD8+ T cells had the largest number of alloreactive TCR clonotypes.

The sequence was collected from a human donor in good health. The sample was memory CD4+ T cells from blood. This specimen's cell subset or site label, interpreted: CD45RO+ memory T cells. Recombination connected TRBV7-3 to TRBJ2-3, and TRBD2 matches 10 of the central bases. The encoded CDR3 is CASSFLGAGGRSDTQYF. The DNA is TGTGCCAGCAGCTTCCTCGGAGCGGGGGGGCGGTCAGATACGCAGTATTTT.